This T cell receptor (beta chain) was retrieved from a study of blood T cell repertoires in COVID-19. Study-level information: In each case, the material was cDNA or gDNA derived from T cells, B-cell-depleted T cells, or PBMCs.

Methods used by the authors: Reference gene primer amplification in the assay estimated nucleated cell counts. TCRdb's copy holds only in-frame clones and misses some; the assay was immunoSEQ multiplex PCR. The DNA was the basis for D and trimming; V, J and clone size are from that table. The table has more than 70,000 clones, 80% seen once; the top ten hold 10%. This CDR3 has 16 amino acids. Germline V gives CDR1 SGHAT, CDR2 FQNNGV. The junction had 7 bases not matched to a gene; V was cut back by 5 bases and J by 3 bases. Sequenced: peripheral blood. The clonotype comes from a woman in her seventies with acute or convalescent COVID-19. The V gene is TRBV11-2, the J gene TRBJ1-2, with 12 positions matching TRBD1. The CDR3 nucleotides read TGTGCCAGCAGCCCGACCGGGACAGGGGGCGACTATGGCTACACCTTC. Translated, it gives CASSPTGTGGDYGYTF.